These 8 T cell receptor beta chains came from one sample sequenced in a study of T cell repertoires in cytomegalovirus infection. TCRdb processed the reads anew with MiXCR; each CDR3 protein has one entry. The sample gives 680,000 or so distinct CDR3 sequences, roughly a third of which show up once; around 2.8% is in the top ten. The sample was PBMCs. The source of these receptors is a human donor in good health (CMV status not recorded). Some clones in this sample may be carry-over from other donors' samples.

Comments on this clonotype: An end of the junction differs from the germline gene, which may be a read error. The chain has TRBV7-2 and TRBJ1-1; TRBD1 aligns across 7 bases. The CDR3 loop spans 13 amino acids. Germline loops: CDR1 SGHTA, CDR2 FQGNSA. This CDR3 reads CAISSRGTVAAFF. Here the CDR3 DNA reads TGTGCCATCAGCTCCCGCGGGACAGTGGCAGCTTTCTTT. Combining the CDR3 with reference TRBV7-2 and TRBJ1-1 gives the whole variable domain GAGVSQSPSNKVTEKGKDVELRCDPISGHTALYWYRQSLGQGLEFLIYFQGNSAPDKSGLPSDRFSAERTGGSVSTLTIQRTQQEDSAVYLCAISSRGTVAAFFGQGTRLTVV.

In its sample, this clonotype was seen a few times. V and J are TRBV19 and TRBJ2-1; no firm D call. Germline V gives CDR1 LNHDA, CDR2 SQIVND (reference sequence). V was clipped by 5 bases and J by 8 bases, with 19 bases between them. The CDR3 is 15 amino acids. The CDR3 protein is CASSALVGHRYEQFF. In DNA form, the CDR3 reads TGTGCCAGTAGTGCCTTAGTGGGTCATCGCTATGAGCAGTTCTTC.

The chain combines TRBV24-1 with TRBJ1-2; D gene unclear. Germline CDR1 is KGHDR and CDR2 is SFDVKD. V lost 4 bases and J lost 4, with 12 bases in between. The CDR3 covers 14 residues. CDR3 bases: TGTGCCACCAGTGACTCCGGGGAATCCTATGGCTACACCTTC. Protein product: CATSDSGESYGYTF.

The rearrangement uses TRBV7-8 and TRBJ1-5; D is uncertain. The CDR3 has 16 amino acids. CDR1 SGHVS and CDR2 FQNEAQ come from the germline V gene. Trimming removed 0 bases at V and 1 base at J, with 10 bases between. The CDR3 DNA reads TGTGCCAGCAGCTTAGCCGGACTCCGGAGCAATCAGCCCCAGCATTTT. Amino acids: CASSLAGLRSNQPQHF.

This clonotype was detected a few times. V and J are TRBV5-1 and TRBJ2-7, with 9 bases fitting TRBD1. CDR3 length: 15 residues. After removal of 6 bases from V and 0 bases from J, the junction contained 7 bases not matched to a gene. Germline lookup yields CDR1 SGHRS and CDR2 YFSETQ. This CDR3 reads CASTPDRGPSYEQYF. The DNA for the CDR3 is TGCGCCAGCACCCCGGACAGGGGCCCCTCCTACGAGCAGTACTTC.

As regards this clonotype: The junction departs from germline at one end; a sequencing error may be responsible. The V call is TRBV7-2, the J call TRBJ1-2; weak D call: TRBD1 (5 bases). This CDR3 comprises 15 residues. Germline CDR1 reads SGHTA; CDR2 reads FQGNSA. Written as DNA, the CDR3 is TGTGACAGCAGCTTAGAACGACAGATAAACTATGGCTACACCTTC. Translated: CDSSLERQINYGYTF.

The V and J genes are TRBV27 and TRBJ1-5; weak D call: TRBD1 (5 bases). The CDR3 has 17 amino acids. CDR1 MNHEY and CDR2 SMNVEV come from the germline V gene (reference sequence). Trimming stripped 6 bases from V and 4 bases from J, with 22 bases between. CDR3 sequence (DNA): TGTGCCAGCAGACCTGGGGGGACGGTGAGATCAAATCAGCCCCAGCATTTT. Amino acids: CASRPGGTVRSNQPQHF.

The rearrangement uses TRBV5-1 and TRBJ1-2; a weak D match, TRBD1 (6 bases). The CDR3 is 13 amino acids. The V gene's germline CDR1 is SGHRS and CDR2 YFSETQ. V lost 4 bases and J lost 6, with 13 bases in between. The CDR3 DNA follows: TGCGCCAGCAGCCCGGAGGGGGTGAATGGCTACACCTTC. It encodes CASSPEGVNGYTF.